This entry describes one T cell receptor (beta chain). Its antigen remains unidentified. The data were produced by immunoSEQ multiplex PCR, yet TCRdb's version contains in-frame clones alone and is incomplete. The repertoire holds about 90,000 clones, around nine tenths seen once, with around 17% in the top ten. The data were obtained in a study of T cell responses to AZD1222 COVID-19 vaccine. As for the study in general: Second doses that came at about 4 or about 12 weeks were put together.

Study-wide points: In all cases, repertoires were sampled only after the peak T cell response. The donors showed a predominance of white British ancestry and of females, with possible underestimation of clonal diversity. CD4 TCRs covered the whole spike, strongest at regions 160-218 and 743-854.

The CDR3 loop spans 14 amino acids. Trimming removed 3 bases at V and 1 base at J, with 7 bases between. The germline gives CDR1 WNHNN, CDR2 SYGVQD (reference sequence). This receptor was taken from an adult in good health. J is TRBJ1-5 and V is TRBV10-1; D is ambiguous. The input for sequencing was peripheral blood, taken on day 0 of AZD1222 vaccination. This CDR3 is CASSEAQSNQPQHF. For the CDR3, the DNA is TGCGCCAGCAGTGAAGCACAGAGCAATCAGCCCCAGCATTTT.